This T cell receptor (beta chain) was observed in a study of shared clonotypes between healthy human individuals. TCRdb keeps only in-frame clones here, not all; method: immunoSEQ multiplex PCR. Here the sample spans about 1 million clones, under 80% being singletons. This clone was detected only once. The CDR3 runs to 13 residues. Germline CDR1 is SGHTA and CDR2 is FQGNSA. V shed 4 bases, J shed 7 bases, and the junction held 3 bases outside the gene matches. This TCR was sampled from a man younger than 30 in good health. The J gene is TRBJ2-5, the V gene TRBV7-2; TRBD2 matches 10 bases. The sequenced sample consisted of memory CD4+ T cells sorted from blood. The subset here: CD45RA-negative fraction. Here the CDR3 reads CASSYGTSVTQYF. The CDR3, as DNA: TGTGCCAGCAGCTACGGGACTAGCGTGACCCAGTACTTC. The full variable domain, completed using reference TRBV7-2 and TRBJ2-5, is GAGVSQSPSNKVTEKGKDVELRCDPISGHTALYWYRQSLGQGLEFLIYFQGNSAPDKSGLPSDRFSAERTGGSVSTLTIQRTQQEDSAVYLCASSYGTSVTQYFGPGTRLLVL.